Given below is one T cell receptor (beta chain) in context. What it recognizes is unknown. The donors gave bone marrow, and they were healthy. The data stem from a study of cytomegalovirus exposure and HLA in healthy donors. As for the study in general: Of roughly 400 genotyped donors, roughly 81% grouped in the Caucasian-associated ancestry cluster. Whole-study findings and limits: The authors enumerated 180 or so TCR beta chains as linked to cytomegalovirus.

Vbeta (60) and Jbeta (13) primers were used in the PCR. Produced via immunoSEQ multiplex PCR; TCRdb's table is partial and in-frame only. The table includes tens of thousands of clones, 85% detected once. The specimen sequenced was PBMCs. The TCR was taken from a female donor in good health and CMV-seronegative.

The CDR3 DNA sequence: TGTGCCAGCAGCGCAGAGGGTCCAGGGGCCCGGGAGACCCAGTACTTC. Amino acids: CASSAEGPGARETQYF. The gene calls are TRBV11-2 and TRBJ2-5; D may be TRBD1 (6 bases). V shed 5 bases and J shed 5 bases, with 21 bases lying between them. The germline gives CDR1 SGHAT, CDR2 FQNNGV. The CDR3 has 16 amino acids.